This T cell receptor beta chain stems from a study of cytotoxic CD8 clonotypes in ibrutinib-treated CLL. The wider study: The group held 11 to 12 relapsed/refractory and roughly 14 treatment-naive patients, with under 18 IGHV unmutated. General study points: Investigators sampled sustained-remission and progressing patients at differing times. Clonality rose at ibrutinib response, held steady in sustained remission, and fell toward baseline at progression.

Sequencing was performed with immunoSEQ multiplex PCR; in TCRdb, only in-frame clones are kept and a portion is missing. The profile shows tens of thousands of clones, around nine tenths of them singletons. V lost 6 bases to trimming and J lost 0 bases, with 6 bases between them. CDR1 is MNHNY and CDR2 is SVGAGI in the germline V gene (reference sequence). The CDR3 runs to 13 residues. Note on this clone: Its antigen is not known.

The genes are TRBV6-6 and TRBJ1-5, with D hard to call. Material: PBMCs, obtained after 12 months of ibrutinib treatment. The clonotype was recovered from a human donor with chronic lymphocytic leukemia. The DNA of the CDR3 is TGTGCCAGCAGGCTAAATAGCAATCAGCCCCAGCATTTT. It is translated as CASRLNSNQPQHF.